This TCR beta chain derives from a study of cytomegalovirus exposure and HLA in healthy donors (dated by TCRdb to the late 2010s). In the study overall: An earlier analysis of fewer than 750 of the donors reported about 280 Gb of sequence data and about 120 million unique TCR beta sequences obtained from about 200 million T cells. An early release that covered 640 HLA-typed donors contained approximately 300 gigabases of sequencing data and 70 million to 100 million unique TCR sequences. Of the approximately 370 genotyped donors, approximately 80% were placed in the genetic ancestry cluster associated with self-reported Caucasian donors. The study aimed to test whether signatures of past pathogen exposure could be identified by cataloging public T cell receptors. The study profiled the T cell repertoires of around 700 subjects by immunosequencing and related them to cytomegalovirus serostatus. Along with the approximately 700-subject first cohort, a separate validation cohort of 120 different subjects was used. The study combined high-throughput TCR immunosequencing, statistical association of individual TCRs with disease status, and machine learning to predict cytomegalovirus infection status. In a later analysis, previously published TCR beta repertoires from 600 to 850 donors were re-analyzed and high-resolution HLA genotyping was added so that TCR occurrence patterns could be studied. The later analysis used no new phenotypic data to find candidate immune exposures, relying instead on TCR beta sequences and their occurrence across donors. In an earlier analysis of several hundred of the donors, high-throughput TCR beta sequencing was used to judge whether each TCR beta V gene segment behaved as functional or pseudogenic. Alongside the repertoire data, information on donor age, sex, ethnicity and CMV serostatus was compiled. A later genetic analysis used genome-wide SNP genotypes for about 55% of the 666 donors, treating that subset as a discovery cohort. All discovery cohort repertoires had been generated using a single sequencing platform. HLA typing included class I and class II loci at four-digit resolution. The number of typed donors differed by locus: 629-630 for A, B, C, DRB1 and DQB1; about 520 for DQA1; about 600 for DPA1; and some 470 for DPB1. A handful of DR-DQ haplotypes were handled as single units for association and clustering because linkage in the cohort was strong. Among about 390 genotyped donors of the cohort, an average of about 240,000 unique TCR beta nucleotide sequences were sequenced per donor, around a sixth of them non-productive. Summary of the overall study and its limitations: In a later analysis, HLA-associated TCR beta chains were found to be more clonally expanded and to have lower generation probabilities than equally common non-associated chains. Some IMGT-functional V segments, including TRBV6-2 and TRBV6-3, could not be told apart with the 87-base-pair reads, so those segments were excluded. Presence/absence analyses assumed roughly uniform sequencing depth across donors, an assumption that may not hold. When HLA alleles, especially DR and DQ, strongly co-occurred, attributing TCR associations to individual alleles was difficult. According to a later analysis, most CMV-associated TCR beta chains appeared to be HLA-restricted, and the HLA associations seemed to be driven largely by CMV exposure. Correlated functional status among segregating V segments might be attributable to linkage disequilibrium, but an unknown experimental factor could not be ruled out. A group of highly shared sequence variants was considered likely to be a technical artifact of the sequencing pipeline. A later analysis reported that several top co-occurrence clusters appeared linked to parvovirus B19, influenza, CMV and Epstein-Barr virus. Only TCR beta chains were sequenced in this cohort, and the absence of alpha or paired-chain data limited detectable features. Because some donors lacked HLA typing at each locus, the association tests relied only on the typed subset. Because counts were too low, 15 to 20 rarely observed V segments, including chromosome 9 orphons, were left out of the earlier analysis of 587 of the donors. Most TCR sequences were seen in very few donors, while some public TCRs were found in many individuals. For the cohort, immune exposure information was limited to CMV serostatus. According to the authors, the approach could potentially be generalized to other disease states and immunological phenotypes. An earlier analysis of around 500 of the donors showed that most TCR beta V segments appeared in productive rearrangements either about 87% or about 30% of the time, which broadly matched IMGT annotations. In a later analysis, TCR association rates were found to vary across HLA loci, with the most associated TCRs seen for DRB1 alleles and the fewest for HLA-C alleles. At a false discovery rate of 0.05, a later analysis linked approximately 18,000 TCR beta sequences to specific HLA alleles. A later genetic analysis associated a missense DCLRE1C variant with V-gene and J-gene trimming of TCR beta chains, and an independent cohort replicated the association. Cytomegalovirus status was reported to be diagnosed by the classifier with high specificity and sensitivity in both the original and validation cohorts. A total of about 150 TCR beta chains were listed by the study as associated with cytomegalovirus. A few of the identified cytomegalovirus-associated TCR beta chains were confirmed in vitro to be specific for cytomegalovirus antigens. A further reported finding was that TCR beta sequences accurately predicted the HLA-A and HLA-B alleles for most subjects in the first cohort. According to a later genetic analysis, donors in an Asian-associated ancestry cluster had fewer N-insertions in productive TCRs than the roughly 670-donor mean.

The CDR3 numbers 16 residues from cysteine through phenylalanine. Only the CDR3 portion is preserved as DNA: 48 bases, with reading frame beginning at the first base. CDR1 and CDR2, looked up from the germline V gene, are SGHAT and FQNNGV. V is pruned by 2 bases and J by 0 bases, leaving 6 bases of the junction without a gene match. The cohort consisted of hundreds of healthy bone marrow donors. Cohort members were all nominally healthy when sampled, although unrecorded immune exposures were likely present. The donor tested CMV seronegative and was one of the 352 seronegative cohort members. Every donor gave a peripheral blood sample, and the peripheral blood mononuclear cells from that sample were used for TCR beta sequencing. The Qiagen DNeasy Blood Extraction Kit was used to extract genomic DNA from the blood cell samples. Libraries were prepared through the immunoSEQ multiplex PCR assay. A mixture of 60 forward primers for TCR Vbeta segments and 13 reverse primers for TCR Jbeta segments was used in the multiplex PCR. Amplification of the CDR3 region of rearranged TCR beta genes was performed with a multiplex PCR assay on genomic DNA. On the Illumina HiSeq System, the amplified TCR beta libraries were sequenced as 87-base-pair reads. In the original analysis: A later analysis counted approximately 74 million unique TCR beta chains across the 640 or so repertoires, and approximately 11 million of these chains were shared by at least two donors. To remove PCR and sequencing errors, raw reads were error-corrected and collapsed into unique sequences using a nearest-neighbor algorithm that merged closely related sequences. CDR3 sequences were aligned to IMGT reference sequences to assign V, D and J gene segments. For a sequence to be retained, at least a six-nucleotide match to both a V gene segment and a J gene segment was required. Rearrangements were called productive when the CDR3 lacked stop codons and stayed in frame with V and J; all others were non-productive. CDR3 was defined according to IMGT convention as the region running from the second conserved V-encoded cysteine to the conserved J-encoded phenylalanine. In an earlier analysis of around 570 of the donors, sequences lacking an unambiguous match to a single V gene segment were excluded. In an earlier analysis of 587 of the donors, V segments were called functional above 56.7% productive rearrangements and were called segregating when the between-donor standard deviation exceeded 5%. To diagnose cytomegalovirus status from the catalog of TCR beta chain sequences, a statistical classification framework was built. In a later analysis, TCR nucleotide sequences were compared against IMGT/GENE-DB human TR gene sequences so that V and J genes could be assigned. Using the TCRdist pipeline, a later analysis assigned CDR3 sequences along with most-parsimonious VDJ recombination scenarios. In a later analysis, each TCR beta chain was defined by its CDR3 amino acid sequence together with its V-gene family, and reads without a unique V-gene family were excluded. To address suspected cross-contamination and a sequencing artifact, a later analysis removed several hundred highly shared, low-generation-probability nucleotide sequences. A later analysis calculated a clonal expansion index for each public chain from normalized within-repertoire ranks of inferred template counts. In a later analysis, generation probabilities were computed with a VDJ recombination model fitted to out-of-frame rearrangements, and the resulting probabilities were checked against IGoR. In a later analysis, hypergeometric tests were used to score TCR-TCR, TCR-HLA and TCR-CMV co-occurrence, with a repertoire-size bias correction applied to TCR pairs. To estimate false discovery rates, a later analysis permuted the HLA or CMV assignments 20 times. In a later analysis, co-occurring TCRs were grouped with DBSCAN, and TCRdist sequence similarity was added when clustering was performed within HLA-allele-positive subsets. Repertoires with fewer than 30,000 or more than 120,000 public chains, plus five repertoires with anomalous nucleotide sharing, were excluded from co-occurrence clustering. The table comes from immuneACCESS by way of TCRdb, which keeps in-frame sequences with V and J called. Part of the clones is missing from these tables; in studies checked, under half for an unresolved V gene and the rest for unknown reasons. V and J calls and clone size are those listed in that table; D and trimming were worked out from the DNA. The sample data list fewer than 300,000 clones, and about four fifths of these were observed just once. Together, the top ten hold about 0.29% of the sample.

Remarks on this clone: Its cognate antigen has yet to be identified. No much larger clonotype is one base removed from it; base qualities were not supplied.

The chain was built from TRBV11-2 and TRBJ2-7; TRBD2 matches 8 bases in the middle. Sequencing was done on a sample of PBMCs. The TCR comes from a girl aged 2-10 years in good health and CMV-seronegative. The sequenced DNA: TGTGCCAGCAGCTTAAGTAGTAGCGGGGTCTCCTACGAGCAGTACTTC. It is translated as CASSLSSSGVSYEQYF.